The 29 T cell receptor beta chains reported below all come from one sample, sequenced in a study of blood T cell repertoires in COVID-19. Here immunoSEQ multiplex PCR was the method, and the copy in TCRdb shows in-frame clones only, minus some. Altogether fewer than 250,000 clones are present, around 86% being singletons, with the ten largest covering 3% to 4%. The sample consisted of PBMCs or T cells enriched from blood (not recorded which). The receptors were gathered from a woman aged 40-49 years with acute COVID-19.

This clone was seen a single time. The chain carries TRBV6-5 and TRBJ1-5; tentative D call: TRBD1 (6 bases). There are 12 residues in the CDR3. The germline V gene has CDR1 MNHEY and CDR2 SVGAGI. V shed 5 bases and J shed 8 bases, with 10 bases lying between them. CDR3 coding DNA: TGTGCCAGCAGTCAACAGGGTGAGCCCCAGCATTTT. Amino acids: CASSQQGEPQHF.

The V call is TRBV6-5, the J call TRBJ2-7, with D possibly being TRBD2 (6 bases). Looked up from germline, CDR1 is MNHEY and CDR2 is SVGAGI. The ends were cut back, 4 bases at V and 0 bases at J, with 16 bases in the middle. The CDR3 has 16 residues. In nucleotides, the CDR3 is TGTGCCAGCAGTTCCCTTTCGGGAGCCACCTCCTACGAGCAGTACTTC. Translation: CASSSLSGATSYEQYF.

In regard to this clone: Other DNA sequences from this sample encode an identical CDR3 as well. This chain uses TRBV29-1 with TRBJ1-1; unclear D gene. The V gene's germline CDR1 is SQVTM and CDR2 ANQGSEA. V was cut by 5 bases and J by 1 base, with 8 bases left in between. CDR3 length: 12 amino acids. CDR3 loop: CSVRSGNTEAFF. The CDR3 DNA is TGCAGCGTTCGTTCGGGGAACACTGAAGCTTTCTTT. Drawing the rest from reference TRBV29-1 and TRBJ1-1, the complete variable domain is SAVISQKPSRDICQRGTSLTIQCQVDSQVTMMFWYRQQPGQSLTLIATANQGSEATYESGFVIDKFPISRPNLTFSTLTVSNMSPEDSSIYLCSVRSGNTEAFFGQGTRLTVV.

J is TRBJ2-7 and V is TRBV2; 8 nucleotides align to TRBD1. CDR3 length: 15 amino acids. Germline V gives CDR1 SNHLY, CDR2 FYNNEI. With 3 bases clipped from V and 4 bases from J, the junction kept 8 bases outside the gene matches. CDR3 sequence (DNA): TGTGCCAGCAGTGAGTTTCAGGGGGCGCAGTACGAGCAGTACTTC. Its protein product is CASSEFQGAQYEQYF.

A remark on this clone: This specimen includes other DNA sequences encoding the same CDR3. V usage is TRBV12-3 or TRBV12-4 and J usage is TRBJ1-5, with 7 bases fitting TRBD1. The CDR3 spans 12 residues. J was trimmed by 4 bases and V by 6 bases; bases with no gene match: 0. The CDR3 spells CASRQGNQPQHF. The CDR3 DNA reads as TGTGCCAGCAGACAGGGGAATCAGCCCCAGCATTTT.

The rearrangement joins TRBV27 to TRBJ2-5; TRBD2 is a possible D gene (5 bases). The germline CDR1 and CDR2 sequences are MNHEY and SMNVEV (reference sequence). The V gene lost 10 bases and the J gene lost 5 bases, with 20 bases spanning the gap. This CDR3 contains 14 residues. The CDR3 DNA sequence: TGTGCCACCCGCCTCGGGGAGCCTCCGGAGACCCAGTACTTC. Encoded protein: CATRLGEPPETQYF.

This clone was seen a few times. This specimen includes other DNA sequences encoding the same CDR3. The V gene is TRBV9, the J gene TRBJ2-7; D not certain. The CDR3 has 11 residues. Germline CDR1 is SGDLS and CDR2 is YYNGEE. Trimming removed 3 bases from V and 3 bases from J, with 4 bases in between. CDR3 sequence reads: CASSAGYEQYF. CDR3 DNA sequence: TGTGCCAGCAGCGCCGGCTACGAGCAGTACTTC.

This chain joins TRBV3-1 (or the pseudogene TRBV3-2) and TRBJ2-7; weak D call: TRBD1 (6 bases). Between the trimmed V and J ends, which lost 4 bases and 7 bases, there was a span of 14 bases. CDR1 is LGHDT, CDR2 YNNKEL, per germline (reference sequence). The length of the CDR3 is 13 residues. This chain's CDR3 is CASSLASTGEQYF. In DNA form, the CDR3 reads TGTGCCAGCAGCCTAGCAAGTACAGGGGAGCAGTACTTC.

This chain joins TRBV5-6 and TRBJ1-6, with a tentative D call TRBD1 (6 bases). The V gene lost 4 bases and the J gene lost 5 bases, with 13 bases spanning the gap. CDR1 is SGHDT, CDR2 YYEEEE, per germline. CDR3 length: 15 amino acids. The CDR3 DNA reads as TGTGCCAGCAGCCGGGACACACAGAATAATTCACCCCTCCACTTT. It yields the protein CASSRDTQNNSPLHF. Using reference TRBV5-6 and TRBJ1-6 for the parts outside the CDR3, the full variable domain is DAGVTQSPTHLIKTRGQQVTLRCSPKSGHDTVSWYQQALGQGPQFIFQYYEEEERQRGNFPDRFSGHQFPNYSSELNVNALLLGDSALYLCASSRDTQNNSPLHFGNGTRLTVT.

The V and J genes are TRBV28 and TRBJ1-3; D ambiguous. V was clipped by 2 bases and J by 1 base, with 6 bases between them. Germline V lookup: CDR1 MDHEN, CDR2 SYDVKM. This CDR3 has 14 residues. CDR3: CASSLRLSGNTIYF. The CDR3 DNA is TGTGCCAGCAGTTTAAGACTGTCTGGAAACACCATATATTTT.

This clone was seen only a few times. This sequence joins TRBV7-9 and TRBJ1-2; TRBD1 agrees at 7 bases. Trimming took 2 bases from V and 7 from J; bases not matched to a gene: 7. The CDR3 totals 14 residues. Germline V gives CDR1 SEHNR, CDR2 FQNEAQ (reference sequence). The CDR3 region is CASSLKGGQAGYTF. The CDR3 coding sequence is TGTGCCAGCAGCTTAAAAGGGGGCCAGGCTGGCTACACCTTC.

The chain combines TRBV7-9 with TRBJ1-1; no clear D. Germline-derived CDR1 and CDR2 are SEHNR and FQNEAQ (reference sequence). Trimming removed 5 bases at V and 4 bases at J, with 11 bases between. The CDR3 is 13 residues long. CDR3 protein: CASSPGEGTEAFF. The CDR3 region has the DNA TGTGCCAGCAGCCCCGGAGAGGGCACTGAAGCTTTCTTT.

The chain has TRBV5-1 and TRBJ1-1, with TRBD1 matching 8 bases. This CDR3 spans 17 amino acids. The V and J ends lost 4 bases and 0 bases, in that order; junction bases with no gene match: 11. Germline CDR1 is SGHRS and CDR2 is YFSETQ. This chain's CDR3 is CASSPGTGRRVNTEAFF. The CDR3 nucleotides read TGCGCCAGCAGCCCCGGGACAGGAAGGCGGGTGAACACTGAAGCTTTCTTT.

The chain recombines TRBV27 with TRBJ2-1, with 7 bases that match TRBD2. Germline trimming cut 5 bases from V and 0 bases from J; bases unmatched to any gene: 4. This CDR3 is built from 15 residues. The germline V gene has CDR1 MNHEY and CDR2 SMNVEV (reference sequence). For the CDR3, the DNA is TGTGCCAGCAGTACCAGCGGGACCTCCTACAATGAGCAGTTCTTC. This translates into CASSTSGTSYNEQFF.

This chain joins TRBV14 and TRBJ1-1; no definite D call. This CDR3 is 13 amino acids long. V lost 0 bases and J 2 bases, leaving 4 bases between the germline ends. CDR1 and CDR2 from the germline V gene are SGHDN and FVKESK. Here the CDR3 DNA reads TGTGCCAGCAGCCAAGAGCGCAACACTGAAGCTTTCTTT. Protein product: CASSQERNTEAFF.

This chain links TRBV6-5 with TRBJ1-5, with TRBD1 matching 9 bases. V was clipped by 5 bases and J by 6 bases; unmatched bases: 8. The V gene's germline CDR1 is MNHEY and CDR2 SVGAGI. The CDR3 consists of 15 residues. For the CDR3, the DNA is TGTGCCAGCAGTAAACAGGGGGCGAAAGGTCAGCCCCAGCATTTT. This translates into CASSKQGAKGQPQHF.

J is TRBJ2-1 and V is TRBV4-3; D gene ambiguous. The CDR3 covers 13 residues. V was trimmed by 0 bases and J by 6 bases, leaving 6 bases between them. Germline CDR1 LGHNA, CDR2 YSLEER. The CDR3 DNA is TGCGCCAGCAGCCAAGAGCAGATCAATGAGCAGTTCTTC. Amino acids: CASSQEQINEQFF.

The CDR3 coding sequence is TGTGCCAGCAGCACCTCTAGGGACAGCTCCTACAATGAGCAGTTCTTC. This gives the protein CASSTSRDSSYNEQFF. The chain combines TRBV9 with TRBJ2-1; 7 bases match TRBD1. The CDR3 spans 16 residues. Per germline, CDR1 SGDLS and CDR2 YYNGEE. The trim removed 4 bases at V and 0 bases at J, leaving 7 bases unmatched.

This chain joins TRBV28 and TRBJ2-2; D unclear. The ends were cut back, 5 bases at V and 7 bases at J, with 8 bases in the middle. Germline V lookup: CDR1 MDHEN, CDR2 SYDVKM. The CDR3 has 12 amino acids. The CDR3, as DNA: TGTGCCAGCAGTAGAGTTGTCGGGGAGCTGTTTTTT. Translation gives CASSRVVGELFF.

The genes are TRBV7-8 and TRBJ2-3, with a weak D call TRBD2 (6 bases). Trimming left V 1 base short and J 3 bases short, with 11 bases between. This CDR3 is built from 15 residues. CDR1 and CDR2 from the germline V gene are SGHVS and FQNEAQ. The CDR3 here is CASSLEPGVTDTQYF. The CDR3 DNA reads as TGTGCCAGCAGCTTAGAGCCGGGAGTAACAGATACGCAGTATTTT.

V gene TRBV5-1 combines with J gene TRBJ1-2, with TRBD1 as a possible D gene (6 bases). Per germline, CDR1 SGHRS and CDR2 YFSETQ. The V and J ends lost 0 bases and 4 bases respectively, with 13 bases between them. The CDR3 is 15 residues long. CDR3 protein: CASSLAPRRGYGYTF. As DNA, the CDR3 is TGCGCCAGCAGCTTGGCCCCCCGCAGGGGCTATGGCTACACCTTC.

The chain has TRBV5-1 and TRBJ1-5; D unclear. This CDR3 has 14 residues. Trimming left V 4 bases short and J 6 bases short, with 14 bases between. Germline loops: CDR1 SGHRS, CDR2 YFSETQ. The CDR3 protein is CASSVGGPGQPQHF. CDR3 nucleotide sequence: TGCGCCAGCAGCGTAGGCGGGCCAGGTCAGCCCCAGCATTTT.

The chain has TRBV7-9 and TRBJ2-1, with TRBD2 matching 7 bases. Germline-derived CDR1 and CDR2 are SEHNR and FQNEAQ (reference sequence). The CDR3 is 14 amino acids. Unmatched junction bases numbered 0, after V lost 2 bases and J lost 2 bases. CDR3 DNA sequence: TGTGCCAGCAGCTTAACTAGCGCCTACAATGAGCAGTTCTTC. Protein product: CASSLTSAYNEQFF.

The genes are TRBV3-1 (or the pseudogene TRBV3-2) and TRBJ2-1; the match to TRBD2 covers 15 bases. V was pared by 8 bases and J by 7 bases, with 3 bases of the junction left unmatched. The CDR3 is made up of 14 amino acids. The V gene's germline CDR1 is LGHDT and CDR2 YNNKEL (reference sequence). The CDR3 DNA reads TGTGCCAGCCTGGGACTAGCGGGAGGAAATGAGCAGTTCTTC. Protein sequence: CASLGLAGGNEQFF.

This clone was detected once. The chain employs TRBV28 and TRBJ1-2; a possible D gene is TRBD1 (6 bases). The ends were cut back, 6 bases at V and 8 bases at J, with 16 bases in the middle. Germline V gene sequence: CDR1 MDHEN, CDR2 SYDVKM. The CDR3 runs to 13 residues. As DNA, the CDR3 is TGTGCCAGCAGATTACAGGGTACGGAGGGCTACACCTTC. Amino acid sequence: CASRLQGTEGYTF.

The chain employs TRBV18 and TRBJ1-2; D unresolved. V was trimmed by 3 bases and J by 7 bases, leaving 9 bases between them. The germline V gene encodes CDR1 KGHSH and CDR2 LQKENI. The CDR3 is 12 residues long. CDR3 loop: CASSPVRSGYTF. Here the CDR3 DNA reads TGTGCCAGCTCACCTGTCAGAAGTGGCTACACCTTC.

V is TRBV19 and J is TRBJ2-7; 7 bases agree with TRBD1. Germline V lookup: CDR1 LNHDA, CDR2 SQIVND (reference sequence). After removal of 5 bases from V and 2 bases from J, the junction contained 3 bases not matched to a gene. This CDR3 has 13 amino acids. CDR3 nucleotides: TGTGCCAGTAGTTCCGGGACAGCCTACGAGCAGTACTTC. It encodes CASSSGTAYEQYF.

The V call is TRBV27, the J call TRBJ2-7; D might be TRBD2 (6 bases). Germline CDR1 MNHEY, CDR2 SMNVEV (reference sequence). The CDR3 totals 13 residues. V gave up 6 bases and J gave up 9 bases, with 18 bases separating them. This chain's CDR3 is CASSPGAGSRQYF. CDR3 nucleotide sequence: TGTGCCAGCAGCCCCGGGGCCGGGAGCCGGCAGTACTTC.

The chain carries TRBV28 and TRBJ1-5, with 7 bases identical to TRBD1. Germline CDR1 reads MDHEN; CDR2 reads SYDVKM. V lost 5 bases to trimming and J lost 5 bases; unmatched junction nucleotides: 9. CDR3 length: 15 amino acids. CDR3 nucleotides: TGTGCCAGCAGTCACGCCGGGCAGGGGGATCAGCCCCAGCATTTT. Its protein product is CASSHAGQGDQPQHF.